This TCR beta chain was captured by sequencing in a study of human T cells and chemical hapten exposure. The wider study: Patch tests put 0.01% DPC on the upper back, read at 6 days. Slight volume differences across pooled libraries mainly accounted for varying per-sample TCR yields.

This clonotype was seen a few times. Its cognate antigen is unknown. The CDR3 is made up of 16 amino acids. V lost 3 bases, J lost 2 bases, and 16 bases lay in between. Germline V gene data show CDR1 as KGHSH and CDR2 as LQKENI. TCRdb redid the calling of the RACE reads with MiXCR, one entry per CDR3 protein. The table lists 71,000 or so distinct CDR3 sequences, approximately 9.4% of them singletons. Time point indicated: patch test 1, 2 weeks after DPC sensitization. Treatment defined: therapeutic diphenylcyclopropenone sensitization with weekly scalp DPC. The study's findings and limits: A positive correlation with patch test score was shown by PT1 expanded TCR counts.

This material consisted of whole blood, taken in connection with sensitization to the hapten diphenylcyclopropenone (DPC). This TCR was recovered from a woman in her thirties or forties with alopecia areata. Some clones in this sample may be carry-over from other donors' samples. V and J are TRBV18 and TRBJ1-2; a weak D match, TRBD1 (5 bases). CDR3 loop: CASSPPPWGRNYGYTF. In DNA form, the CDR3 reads TGTGCCAGCTCACCGCCTCCGTGGGGGAGGAACTATGGCTACACCTTC.